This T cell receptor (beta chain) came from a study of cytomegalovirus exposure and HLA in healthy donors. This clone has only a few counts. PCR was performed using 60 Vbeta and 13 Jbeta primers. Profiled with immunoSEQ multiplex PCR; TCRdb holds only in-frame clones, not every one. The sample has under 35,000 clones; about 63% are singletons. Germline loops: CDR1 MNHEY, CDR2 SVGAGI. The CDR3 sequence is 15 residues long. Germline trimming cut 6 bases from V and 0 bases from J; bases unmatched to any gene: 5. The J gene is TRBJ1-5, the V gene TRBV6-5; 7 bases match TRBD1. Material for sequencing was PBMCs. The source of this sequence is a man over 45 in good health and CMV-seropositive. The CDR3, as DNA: TGTGCCAGCAGCAGGACAGGACGTAGCAATCAGCCCCAGCATTTT. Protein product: CASSRTGRSNQPQHF.